The 11 T cell receptor beta chains in this list originate from one sample, sequenced in a study of blood T cell repertoires in COVID-19. The table came from immunoSEQ multiplex PCR; TCRdb's copy has only in-frame clones and leaves some out. The sample lists about 59,000 clones; 80% to 90% were seen once. Specimen: peripheral blood. These TCRs come from a woman over 75 with active COVID-19.

This clone was seen only once. CDR3 in DNA: TGCAGCGTCGTTCAGGCTCAAGAGACCCAGTACTTC. Translation gives CSVVQAQETQYF. This rearrangement joins TRBV29-1 to TRBJ2-5; D not resolved. V dropped 6 bases and J dropped 2 bases, with 10 bases sitting between them. The CDR3 loop spans 12 amino acids. Germline CDR1 is SQVTM and CDR2 is ANQGSEA.

The chain employs TRBV7-2 and TRBJ1-1; 9 nucleotides match TRBD1. Germline V lookup: CDR1 SGHTA, CDR2 FQGNSA. V gave up 3 bases and J gave up 3 bases; unmatched junction bases: 2. The CDR3 extends over 14 amino acids. The CDR3 sequence is CASSLTGGDTEAFF. The CDR3 DNA follows: TGTGCCAGCAGCTTGACAGGGGGAGACACTGAAGCTTTCTTT.

In DNA, the CDR3 is TGTGCCAGCAGTCTCCGTGCGGGGGCCCCCCTGGAGCAGTACTTC. This gives the protein CASSLRAGAPLEQYF. This chain connects TRBV27 to TRBJ2-7; D is perhaps TRBD2 (7 bases). The germline V gene encodes CDR1 MNHEY and CDR2 SMNVEV (reference sequence). The CDR3 is 15 amino acids. The germline V and J ends were trimmed by 5 bases and 7 bases, with 21 bases remaining between them.

The V call is TRBV7-8, the J call TRBJ2-2; tentative D call: TRBD1 (6 bases). Trimming took 5 bases from V and 1 from J, leaving 11 bases between them. The CDR3 totals 15 residues. CDR1 is SGHVS, CDR2 FQNEAQ, per germline. This CDR3 reads CASSRGTRNTGELFF. The CDR3 DNA follows: TGTGCCAGCAGCCGAGGGACACGGAACACCGGGGAGCTGTTTTTT.

This rearrangement joins TRBV5-1 to TRBJ1-4, with 8 positions matching TRBD1. CDR3 length equals 16 residues. The V gene's germline CDR1 is SGHRS and CDR2 YFSETQ. V dropped 4 bases and J dropped 4; count of bases not matched to a gene: 9. CDR3 in amino acids: CASSRLGGQGNEKLFF. The CDR3 DNA reads TGCGCCAGCAGCCGTCTGGGCGGACAGGGTAATGAAAAACTGTTTTTT.

This chain uses TRBV1 with TRBJ2-7; the table's D call, TRBD2, has no DNA check behind it. TRBV1 is reported as a pseudogene. The CDR3 sequence is 11 residues long. CDR3 in DNA: TGCACCAGCAGCCAAGGGCGGACTGAGTACTTC. Translation: CTSSQGRTEYF.

The chain carries TRBV3-1 (or the pseudogene TRBV3-2) and TRBJ2-3, with D perhaps TRBD2 (5 bases). Germline loops: CDR1 LGHDT, CDR2 YNNKEL (reference sequence). V was pared by 3 bases and J by 0 bases, with 10 bases between. CDR3 length: 15 residues. The chain's CDR3 is CASSHPERSTDTQYF. CDR3 nucleotides: TGTGCCAGCAGCCACCCCGAGCGGAGCACAGATACGCAGTATTTT.

The table lists this clone with a few counts. This chain connects TRBV4-2 to TRBJ1-1; no definite D call. Trimming removed 4 bases at V and 8 bases at J, with 14 bases between. The germline V gene has CDR1 LGHNA and CDR2 YNFKEQ. The CDR3 is 13 residues long. The chain's CDR3 is CASSPSWEGEAFF. For the CDR3, the DNA is TGTGCCAGCAGCCCATCCTGGGAGGGAGAAGCTTTCTTT.

This chain connects TRBV7-9 to TRBJ2-1, with 9 bases matching TRBD1. Germline V gives CDR1 SEHNR, CDR2 FQNEAQ (reference sequence). After removal of 5 bases from V and 6 bases from J, the junction contained 5 bases not matched to a gene. This CDR3 comprises 14 residues. This CDR3 reads CASSPGQGINEQFF. The CDR3 DNA reads TGTGCCAGCAGCCCGGGACAGGGTATCAATGAGCAGTTCTTC.

The rearrangement links TRBV5-1 to TRBJ2-1; TRBD2 agrees at 11 bases. CDR3 size: 19 residues. Germline V lookup: CDR1 SGHRS, CDR2 YFSETQ. V was pared by 0 bases and J by 0 bases, with 8 bases of the junction left unmatched. The CDR3 protein is CASSLVLAGGSSSYNEQFF. In nucleotides, the CDR3 is TGCGCCAGCAGCTTGGTTCTAGCGGGGGGATCGAGCTCCTACAATGAGCAGTTCTTC.

This clone occurred once. This chain connects TRBV5-5 to TRBJ2-1; 8 positions match TRBD1. Germline lookup yields CDR1 SGHKS and CDR2 YYEKEE (reference sequence). The CDR3 is 15 residues long. Unmatched junction bases numbered 6, after V lost 4 bases and J lost 3 bases. CDR3: CASSPTGGGYNEQFF. CDR3 nucleotide sequence: TGTGCCAGCAGCCCAACAGGGGGTGGCTACAATGAGCAGTTCTTC.